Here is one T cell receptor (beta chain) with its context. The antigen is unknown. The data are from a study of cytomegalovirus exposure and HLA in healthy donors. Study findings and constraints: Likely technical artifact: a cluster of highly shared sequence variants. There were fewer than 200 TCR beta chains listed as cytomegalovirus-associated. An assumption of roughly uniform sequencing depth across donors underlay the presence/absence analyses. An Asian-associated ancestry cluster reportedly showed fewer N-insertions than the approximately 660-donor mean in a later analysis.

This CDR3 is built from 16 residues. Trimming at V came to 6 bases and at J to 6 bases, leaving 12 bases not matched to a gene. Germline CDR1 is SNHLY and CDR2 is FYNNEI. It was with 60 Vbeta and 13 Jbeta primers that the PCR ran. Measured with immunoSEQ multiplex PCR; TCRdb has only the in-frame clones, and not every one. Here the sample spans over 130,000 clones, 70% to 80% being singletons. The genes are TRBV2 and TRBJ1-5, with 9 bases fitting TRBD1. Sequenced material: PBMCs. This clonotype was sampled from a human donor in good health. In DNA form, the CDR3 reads TGTGCCAGCAGGGGAGGGACAGGGTTGATCAGTCAGCCCCAGCATTTT. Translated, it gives CASRGGTGLISQPQHF.